Listed here are 27 T cell receptor beta chains from one sample, sequenced in a study of blood T cell repertoires in COVID-19. Data came from immunoSEQ multiplex PCR; TCRdb stores just in-frame clones and leaves some out. The sample holds roughly 260,000 clones, about 90% seen once. Sequencing was carried out using PBMCs or T cells enriched from blood (not recorded which). Receptors originate from a human donor in a cohort exposed to, infected with or recovered from COVID-19 (not recorded which). The donor label of this sample is uncertain.

The CDR3 DNA sequence: TGTGCCAGCAGCAAGGAGGGGGGCGGGAGTGGTGAGCAGTTCTTC. It codes for CASSKEGGGSGEQFF. The chain employs TRBV3-1 (or the pseudogene TRBV3-2) and TRBJ2-1, with D possibly matching TRBD2 (7 bases). CDR3 length: 15 amino acids. Germline lookup yields CDR1 LGHDT and CDR2 YNNKEL (reference sequence). V gave up 5 bases and J gave up 9 bases, with 20 bases separating them.

The chain links TRBV4-1 to TRBJ1-5; D is ambiguous. Germline loops: CDR1 MGHRA, CDR2 YSYEKL. Trimming left V 4 bases short and J 7 bases short, with 20 bases between. This CDR3 has 16 residues. CDR3 sequence (DNA): TGCGCCAGCAGCCGGGAGTTTGGTCAGCGATGGCAGCCCCAGCATTTT. Translating gives CASSREFGQRWQPQHF.

The J gene is TRBJ2-3, the V gene TRBV27, with 8 nucleotides matching TRBD2. Germline assignment: CDR1 MNHEY and CDR2 SMNVEV (reference sequence). This CDR3 has 14 amino acids. The ends lost 8 bases at V and 2 bases at J; junction bases unmatched: 6. The CDR3 protein is CASGRGALTDTQYF. CDR3 DNA: TGTGCCAGCGGGCGGGGGGCCCTCACAGATACGCAGTATTTT.

For the CDR3, the DNA is TGTGCCAGTAGTCCCCGGACTACGAAAGAGACCCAGTACTTC. It encodes CASSPRTTKETQYF. The chain employs TRBV19 and TRBJ2-5; D might be TRBD2 (6 bases). The germline V gene encodes CDR1 LNHDA and CDR2 SQIVND (reference sequence). The CDR3 extends over 14 amino acids. V lost 5 bases and J lost 3, with 13 bases in between. The variable domain in full, with the rest retrieved from reference TRBV19 and TRBJ2-5, is DGGITQSPKYLFRKEGQNVTLSCEQNLNHDAMYWYRQDPGQGLRLIYYSQIVNDFQKGDIAEGYSVSREKKESFPLTVTSAQKNPTAFYLCASSPRTTKETQYFGPGTRLLVL.

The J gene is TRBJ2-1, the V gene TRBV5-1; 7 positions agree with TRBD2. Germline V CDR1 and CDR2: SGHRS, YFSETQ. CDR3 size: 16 residues. V lost 5 bases to trimming and J lost 0 bases; unmatched junction nucleotides: 8. This chain's CDR3 is CASRRGGGTSYNEQFF. CDR3 nucleotides: TGCGCCAGCAGGAGAGGCGGGGGTACCTCCTACAATGAGCAGTTCTTC.

This clone came up a few times. The chain couples TRBV19 to TRBJ2-1; no reliable D call. The CDR3 totals 13 residues. Germline V lookup: CDR1 LNHDA, CDR2 SQIVND (reference sequence). The V and J ends lost 3 bases and 6 bases respectively, with 9 bases between them. DNA of the CDR3: TGTGCCAGTAGTATCTACAGCCCCAATGAGCAGTTCTTC. This encodes CASSIYSPNEQFF.

The genes are TRBV30 and TRBJ1-2, with D unresolved. There are 13 residues in the CDR3. Trimming took 0 bases from V and 4 from J, leaving 9 bases between them. Germline V gene lookup returns CDR1 GTSNPN and CDR2 SVGIG (reference sequence). CDR3 region: CAWSVGSTYGYTF. The CDR3 DNA reads TGTGCCTGGAGTGTAGGTAGCACCTATGGCTACACCTTC.

This chain connects TRBV5-1 to TRBJ2-7, with D perhaps matching TRBD1 (5 bases). Germline V gene lookup returns CDR1 SGHRS and CDR2 YFSETQ. The CDR3 totals 13 residues. V gave up 4 bases and J gave up 0 bases, with 8 bases separating them. The CDR3 DNA reads as TGCGCCAGCAGCCCAGACAGCTCCTACGAGCAGTACTTC. Translating it yields CASSPDSSYEQYF.

The V gene is TRBV19, the J gene TRBJ1-5, with TRBD1 as a possible D gene (6 bases). The CDR3 has 14 amino acids. V gave up 5 bases and J gave up 4 bases, with 12 bases separating them. Germline assignment: CDR1 LNHDA and CDR2 SQIVND (reference sequence). The CDR3 DNA sequence: TGTGCCAGTAGTCTGGGGGCAGGGAATCAGCCCCAGCATTTT. Amino acids: CASSLGAGNQPQHF. Full variable domain (missing parts from reference TRBV19 and TRBJ1-5): DGGITQSPKYLFRKEGQNVTLSCEQNLNHDAMYWYRQDPGQGLRLIYYSQIVNDFQKGDIAEGYSVSREKKESFPLTVTSAQKNPTAFYLCASSLGAGNQPQHFGDGTRLSIL.

This clone was observed once. The chain couples TRBV27 to TRBJ1-5; TRBD1 agrees at 8 bases. The CDR3 extends over 14 amino acids. Germline CDR1 and CDR2: MNHEY and SMNVEV (reference sequence). With 6 bases clipped from V and 6 bases from J, the junction kept 7 bases outside the gene matches. In DNA, the CDR3 is TGTGCCAGCAGAAGCAGGGGGCTGGGTCAGCCCCAGCATTTT. This gives the protein CASRSRGLGQPQHF.

V usage is TRBV27 and J usage is TRBJ2-7; 12 bases fit TRBD1. Trimming cost V 8 bases and J 3 bases; bases outside gene matches: 5. The length of the CDR3 is 14 residues. Germline V gene sequence: CDR1 MNHEY, CDR2 SMNVEV (reference sequence). The CDR3 DNA reads as TGTGCCAGCTGGGACAGGGGGCGCTTCTACGAGCAGTACTTC. This translates into CASWDRGRFYEQYF.

This chain joins TRBV29-1 and TRBJ2-1, with TRBD1 identical over 8 bases. The CDR3 length is 19 residues. Germline V lookup: CDR1 SQVTM, CDR2 ANQGSEA. The junction had 16 bases not matched to a gene; V was cut back by 0 bases and J by 3 bases. CDR3 DNA: TGCAGCGTTGAAGAATACGTCCAAGGTCCCAGGGGGCTCTACAATGAGCAGTTCTTC. As protein: CSVEEYVQGPRGLYNEQFF.

The J gene is TRBJ2-7, the V gene TRBV2; D is perhaps TRBD1 (5 bases). The CDR3 runs to 17 residues. Deletions cut 10 bases from V and 5 bases from J, with 30 bases between. CDR1 is SNHLY, CDR2 FYNNEI, per germline. DNA for the CDR3: TGTGCCACCCCCAATAGGAAGGGGCCCCTAAGCATTGACGAGCAGTACTTC. This sequence encodes CATPNRKGPLSIDEQYF.

This clone was recorded only once. CDR3 region: CASSLSTRTGGIYGYTF. As DNA, the CDR3 is TGTGCCAGCAGCTTATCCACTAGGACAGGGGGCATCTATGGCTACACCTTC. The chain employs TRBV7-2 and TRBJ1-2; 11 bases map to TRBD1. CDR1 and CDR2 (germline): SGHTA, FQGNSA. The CDR3 totals 17 residues. V was clipped by 2 bases and J by 4 bases; unmatched bases: 9.

This chain connects TRBV29-1 to TRBJ2-5; D not certain. From germline, CDR1 is SQVTM and CDR2 ANQGSEA. This CDR3 is built from 14 residues. V lost 4 bases and J 2 bases, leaving 14 bases between the germline ends. Written as DNA, the CDR3 is TGCAGCGTTGCCATCCCGCCACATCAAGAGACCCAGTACTTC. This encodes CSVAIPPHQETQYF. Full variable domain (missing parts from reference TRBV29-1 and TRBJ2-5): SAVISQKPSRDICQRGTSLTIQCQVDSQVTMMFWYRQQPGQSLTLIATANQGSEATYESGFVIDKFPISRPNLTFSTLTVSNMSPEDSSIYLCSVAIPPHQETQYFGPGTRLLVL.

This chain joins TRBV2 and TRBJ1-1; possible D gene TRBD1, 6 bases. Trimming removed 5 bases from V and 4 bases from J, with 11 bases in between. Looked up from germline, CDR1 is SNHLY and CDR2 is FYNNEI. The CDR3 covers 13 residues. CDR3 DNA: TGTGCCAGCAGTCGACAGGAACGCACTGAAGCTTTCTTT. Protein product: CASSRQERTEAFF.

The V gene is TRBV18, the J gene TRBJ1-1; D possibly corresponds to TRBD1 (6 bases). This CDR3 region has 15 residues. CDR1 is KGHSH and CDR2 is LQKENI in the germline V gene. The V end lost 3 bases, the J end lost 5 bases, and 16 bases lay between the germline ends. CDR3 protein: CASSPRGGSRTEAFF. CDR3 coding DNA: TGTGCCAGCTCACCTCGGGGGGGCTCCAGGACTGAAGCTTTCTTT.

This chain connects TRBV7-6 to TRBJ2-2, with TRBD2 matching over 8 bases. The junction had 11 bases not matched to a gene; V was cut back by 5 bases and J by 6 bases. The CDR3 consists of 16 residues. Germline V gene data show CDR1 as SGHVS and CDR2 as FNYEAQ. As DNA, the CDR3 is TGTGCCAGCAGCCTCGATCGGGGGGGTTCGTCCGGGGAGCTGTTTTTT. Translation gives CASSLDRGGSSGELFF.

V usage is TRBV29-1 and J usage is TRBJ2-3; no clear D. V was cut by 2 bases and J by 6 bases, with 6 bases left in between. Germline CDR1 and CDR2: SQVTM and ANQGSEA. The CDR3 extends over 11 amino acids. The CDR3 region is CSVESPDTQYF. The CDR3 DNA sequence: TGCAGCGTTGAAAGCCCCGATACGCAGTATTTT.

The chain combines TRBV7-9 with TRBJ1-1; D remains unclear. V lost 8 bases, J lost 4 bases, and 17 bases lay in between. The CDR3 loop spans 14 amino acids. The germline CDR1 and CDR2 sequences are SEHNR and FQNEAQ (reference sequence). CDR3: CASLGGRVGTEAFF. CDR3 coding DNA: TGTGCCAGCCTGGGAGGGAGGGTAGGCACTGAAGCTTTCTTT.

This clone has only one observation. This chain uses TRBV30 with TRBJ1-5; 9 bases map to TRBD1. This CDR3 has 15 amino acids. V lost 2 bases and J lost 7; bases outside the gene matches: 9. Germline V gene sequence: CDR1 GTSNPN, CDR2 SVGIG (reference sequence). CDR3: CAWSPIGDRDQPQHF. In DNA form, the CDR3 reads TGTGCCTGGAGTCCAATAGGGGACAGGGACCAGCCCCAGCATTTT.

The chain recombines TRBV7-9 with TRBJ1-1; the D is unclear. Germline assignment: CDR1 SEHNR and CDR2 FQNEAQ (reference sequence). V dropped 3 bases and J dropped 0 bases, with 5 bases sitting between them. The CDR3 runs to 13 residues. DNA of the CDR3: TGTGCCAGCAGCTTCGAGATGAACACTGAAGCTTTCTTT. Residues: CASSFEMNTEAFF. The full variable domain, its missing parts supplied by reference TRBV7-9 and TRBJ1-1, is DTGVSQNPRHKITKRGQNVTFRCDPISEHNRLYWYRQTLGQGPEFLTYFQNEAQLEKSRLLSDRFSAERPKGSFSTLEIQRTEQGDSAMYLCASSFEMNTEAFFGQGTRLTVV.

The chain uses TRBV10-3 and TRBJ2-7; maybe TRBD1 (6 bases). V lost 6 bases and J 1 base, leaving 10 bases between the germline ends. Germline CDR1 and CDR2: ENHRY and SYGVKD. This CDR3 is built from 13 residues. The CDR3 DNA follows: TGTGCCATCAGACCGACAGGATCCTACGAGCAGTACTTC. It specifies CAIRPTGSYEQYF.

The chain links TRBV12-3 or TRBV12-4 to TRBJ2-7; D is perhaps TRBD1 (6 bases). Trimming removed 5 bases from V and 6 bases from J, with 11 bases in between. CDR3 length: 12 amino acids. The CDR3 loop is CASSLDRREQYF. CDR3 sequence (DNA): TGTGCCAGCAGTCTGGACAGACGCGAGCAGTACTTC.

The genes are TRBV7-9 and TRBJ1-3; 7 bases agree with TRBD1. Unmatched junction bases numbered 8, after V lost 0 bases and J lost 0 bases. The length of the CDR3 is 18 residues. Germline CDR1 SEHNR, CDR2 FQNEAQ (reference sequence). This CDR3 reads CASSLAALQGTSGNTIYF. The DNA for the CDR3 is TGTGCCAGCAGCTTAGCGGCCCTACAGGGGACCTCTGGAAACACCATATATTTT.

The gene calls are TRBV4-1 and TRBJ2-2; TRBD2 matches at 11 bases. V lost 1 base, J lost 6 bases, and 4 bases stayed unmatched. CDR1 is MGHRA, CDR2 YSYEKL, per germline. This CDR3 has 16 residues. CDR3 loop: CASSQVLAGGPGELFF. Written as DNA, the CDR3 is TGCGCCAGCAGCCAAGTGCTAGCGGGGGGCCCCGGGGAGCTGTTTTTT.

V is TRBV9 and J is TRBJ1-6; 8 bases match TRBD1. The CDR3 contains 16 residues. Trimming at V came to 3 bases and at J to 6 bases, leaving 8 bases not matched to a gene. Germline values: CDR1 SGDLS, CDR2 YYNGEE. CDR3 sequence (DNA): TGTGCCAGCAGCGACGGACAGGGAGGGGGTAATTCACCCCTCCACTTT. As protein: CASSDGQGGGNSPLHF.